This T cell receptor (beta chain) was documented in a study of control samples from healthy donors and cancer patients. Profiling relied on immunoSEQ multiplex PCR, and the TCRdb table lists in-frame clones only, not all of them. Here the sample spans about 59,000 clones, more than 85% being singletons. The CDR3 runs 18 residues. V lost 1 base and J lost 0, with 16 bases in between. Germline V lookup: CDR1 PRHDT, CDR2 FYEKMQ (reference sequence). The chain carries TRBV13 and TRBJ2-1; the D gene is possibly TRBD1 (6 bases). Material for sequencing was PBMCs. The clonotype comes from a man in his forties with colorectal cancer. CDR3 loop: CASSLDHWGQSSYNEQFF. The CDR3 DNA reads TGTGCCAGCAGCTTAGATCATTGGGGGCAGAGCTCCTACAATGAGCAGTTCTTC.